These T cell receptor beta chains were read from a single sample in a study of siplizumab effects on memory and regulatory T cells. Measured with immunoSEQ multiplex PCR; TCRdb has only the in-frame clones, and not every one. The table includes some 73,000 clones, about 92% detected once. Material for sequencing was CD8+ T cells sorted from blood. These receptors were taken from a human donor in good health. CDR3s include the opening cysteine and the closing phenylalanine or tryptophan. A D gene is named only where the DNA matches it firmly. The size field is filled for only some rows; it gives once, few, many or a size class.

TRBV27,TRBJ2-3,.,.,TGTGCCAGCAGTTTTTCAGATACGCAGTATTTT,CASSFSDTQYF
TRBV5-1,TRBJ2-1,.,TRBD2,TGCGCCAGCAGCTTGGGGACTAGCGGTTGGAATGAGCAGTTCTTC,CASSLGTSGWNEQFF
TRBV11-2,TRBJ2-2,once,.,TGTGCCAGCAGCTTAGTGGGCCCCGGGGAGCTGTTTTTT,CASSLVGPGELFF
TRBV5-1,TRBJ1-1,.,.,TGCGCCAGCAGCTTGGAACAACACACTGAAGCTTTCTTT,CASSLEQHTEAFF
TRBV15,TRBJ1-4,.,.,TGTGCCACCAGCAGACCGGGGGCAACTAATGAAAAACTGTTTTTT,CATSRPGATNEKLFF
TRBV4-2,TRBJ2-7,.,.,TGTGCCAGCAGCCAAGAAAAAGGTTTCTACGAGCAGTACTTC,CASSQEKGFYEQYF
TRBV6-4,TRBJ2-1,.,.,TGTGCCAGCAGCTCCGAGGACAGCGGTGGTTTCGATGAGCAGTTCTTC,CASSSEDSGGFDEQFF
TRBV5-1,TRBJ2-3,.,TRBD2,TGCGCCAGCAGCCCCGGACTAGCCGCAGATACGCAGTATTTT,CASSPGLAADTQYF
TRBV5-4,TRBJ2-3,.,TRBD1,TGTGCCAGCAGCCCCGGGACAGGGGGAATCCCAGATACGCAGTATTTT,CASSPGTGGIPDTQYF
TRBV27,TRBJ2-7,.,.,TGTGCCACCGGGACTCGCATAGAGCAGTACTTC,CATGTRIEQYF
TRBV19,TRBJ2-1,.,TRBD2,TGTGCCAGTAGTCCTATAGCGGGGGGCTACAATGAGCAGTTCTTC,CASSPIAGGYNEQFF
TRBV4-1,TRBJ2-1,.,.,TGCGCCGGCCCATACAGGGGAGGTAATGAGCAGTTCTTC,CAGPYRGGNEQFF
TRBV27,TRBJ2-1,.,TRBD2,TGTGCCAGCAGCCAACTAGCGGGGGGGCCCAATGAGCAGTTCTTC,CASSQLAGGPNEQFF
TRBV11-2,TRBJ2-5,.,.,TGTGCCAGCAGCTTACTGTCCGGTGAGACCCAGTACTTC,CASSLLSGETQYF
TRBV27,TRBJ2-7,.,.,TGTGCCAGCAGTTTAGTAGGGGGTTACGAGCAGTACTTC,CASSLVGGYEQYF
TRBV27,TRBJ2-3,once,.,TGTGCCAGCAGAGCCGGGCCAGATATGCAGTATTTT,CASRAGPDMQYF
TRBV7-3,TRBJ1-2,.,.,TGTGCCAGCAGCCCCCTTGGGGGGGGAAACTATGGCTACACCTTC,CASSPLGGGNYGYTF
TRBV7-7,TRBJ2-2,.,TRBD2,TGTGCCAGCAGTCCACTAGGGGGGACTAGAGGTACCGGGGAGCTGTTTTTT,CASSPLGGTRGTGELFF
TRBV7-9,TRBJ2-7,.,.,TGTGCCAGCAGCCCCTCGGCGGGCCTCGGGTCCTACGAGCAGTACTTC,CASSPSAGLGSYEQYF
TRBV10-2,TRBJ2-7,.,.,TGCGCCAGCAGTGAGAGTAGGGAGCAGTACTTC,CASSESREQYF
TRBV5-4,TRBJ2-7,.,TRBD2,TGTGCCAGCAGCCAAAACCCTAGCGGGGGGCCTTCCTCCTACGAGCAGTACTTC,CASSQNPSGGPSSYEQYF
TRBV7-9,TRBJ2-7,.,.,TGTGCCAGCAGCTTAGAGGGGCGGCCCTACGAGCAGTACTTC,CASSLEGRPYEQYF
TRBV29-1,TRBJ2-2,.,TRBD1,TGCAGCGTTATGGGCGCAGGGGGATACAACACCGGGGAGCTGTTTTTT,CSVMGAGGYNTGELFF
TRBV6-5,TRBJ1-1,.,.,TGTGCCAGCAGCGGGAGGGCCACTGAAGCTTTCTTT,CASSGRATEAFF
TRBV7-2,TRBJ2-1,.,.,TGTGCCAGCAGCCTAGATTACAATGAGCAGTTCTTC,CASSLDYNEQFF
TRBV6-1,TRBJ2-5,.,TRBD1,TGTGCCGGCACACGACAGGGCCAAGAGACCCAGTACTTC,CAGTRQGQETQYF
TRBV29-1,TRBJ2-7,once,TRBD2,TGCAGCGCGATCGGGGGGGATGTCCCCTACGAGCAGTACTTC,CSAIGGDVPYEQYF
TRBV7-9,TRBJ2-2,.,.,TGTGCCAGCGCCAATTTGAGGGAAGCCGGGGAGCTGTTTTTT,CASANLREAGELFF
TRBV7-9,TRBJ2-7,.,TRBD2,TGTGCCAGCAGCTTAGTAGCGGGGGACGAGCAGTACTTC,CASSLVAGDEQYF
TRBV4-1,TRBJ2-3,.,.,TGCGCCAGCAGCTCCGGCGGGGACCTAATTATCCCTAGCACAGATACGCAGTATTTT,CASSSGGDLIIPSTDTQYF
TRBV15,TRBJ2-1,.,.,TGTGCCACCAGCAGAGACACGGGCGGAAACAGCAATGAGCAGTTCTTC,CATSRDTGGNSNEQFF
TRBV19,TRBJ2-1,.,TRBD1,TGTGCCAGTAGTATATTTCCTCCCGACAGGGGGTCCTACAATGAGCAGTTCTTC,CASSIFPPDRGSYNEQFF
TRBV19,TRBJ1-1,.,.,TGTGCCAGTAGCCAACAGGGTCTGAACACTGAAGCTTTCTTT,CASSQQGLNTEAFF
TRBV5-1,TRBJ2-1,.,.,TGCGCCAGCAGCCCAGGCTACCCGCAATTCTACAATGAGCAGTTCTTC,CASSPGYPQFYNEQFF
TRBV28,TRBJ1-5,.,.,TGTGCCAGCAGGTCCAGACAGACGACTAGCAATCAGCCCCAGCATTTT,CASRSRQTTSNQPQHF
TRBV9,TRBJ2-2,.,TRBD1,TGTGCCAGCACCTTGACAGGGGGCGCGAACACCGGGGAGCTGTTTTTT,CASTLTGGANTGELFF
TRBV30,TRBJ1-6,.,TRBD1,TGTGCCTGGAGTGGGGGACAGGATAATTCACCCCTCCACTTT,CAWSGGQDNSPLHF
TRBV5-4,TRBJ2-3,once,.,TGTGCCAGCAGCCCCGACCGGGAAGATACGCAGTATTTT,CASSPDREDTQYF
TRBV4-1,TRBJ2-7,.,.,TGCGCCAGCAGCCAGGACAGCGGAGGGACCTACGAGCAGTACTTC,CASSQDSGGTYEQYF
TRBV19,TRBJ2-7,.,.,TGTGCCAGTAGTATAGCCGACAGGCAGTACTTC,CASSIADRQYF
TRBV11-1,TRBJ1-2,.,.,TGTGCCAGCAGCCCCAGGGGCACCCCCTATGGCTACACCTTC,CASSPRGTPYGYTF
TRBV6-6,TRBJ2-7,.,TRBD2,TGTGCCAGCAGACCCAAACTAGCGGCCTACGAGCAGTACTTC,CASRPKLAAYEQYF
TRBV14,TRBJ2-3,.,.,TGTGCCAGCAGTTTCCCTTTGGGTGCGCAGTATTTT,CASSFPLGAQYF
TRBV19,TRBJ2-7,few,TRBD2,TGTGCCAGTAGCCCCACCTTAGCGGGGGCCAGCTACGAGCAGTACTTC,CASSPTLAGASYEQYF
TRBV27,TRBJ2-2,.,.,TGTGCCAGCAGTTTCCCTGACTCCCCCGGGGAGCTGTTTTTT,CASSFPDSPGELFF
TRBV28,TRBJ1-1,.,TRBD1,TGTGCCAGCAGTACTTGGGACAGGGAAAGCCGTGAAGCTTTCTTT,CASSTWDRESREAFF
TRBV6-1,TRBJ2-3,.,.,TGTGCCAGCAGTGACCCCTGGGAGGTCACAGATACGCAGTATTTT,CASSDPWEVTDTQYF
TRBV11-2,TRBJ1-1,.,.,TGTGCCAGCAGCTTGGGGGAATCCATGAACACTGAAGCTTTCTTT,CASSLGESMNTEAFF
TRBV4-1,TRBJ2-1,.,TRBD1,TGCGCCAGCAGCCAGGACAGGGTTAGACGGTTCTTC,CASSQDRVRRFF
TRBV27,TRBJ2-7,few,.,TGTGCCAGCAGGACCTCCGGGACGTCGAAGTCCTACGAGCAGTACTTC,CASRTSGTSKSYEQYF
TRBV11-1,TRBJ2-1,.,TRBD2,TGTGCCAGCAGCTTATACAGCGGGGGGTACAATGAGCAGTTCTTC,CASSLYSGGYNEQFF
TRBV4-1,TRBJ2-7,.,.,TGCGCCAGCAGCCAAGCCCCGGGCGGAGGCTACGAGCAGTACTTC,CASSQAPGGGYEQYF
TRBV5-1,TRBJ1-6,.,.,TGCGCCAGCAGCTTGGAGGGAAATTCACCCCTCCACTTT,CASSLEGNSPLHF
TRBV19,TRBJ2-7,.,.,TGTGCCAGTAGTACAGCCTACGAGCAGTACTTC,CASSTAYEQYF